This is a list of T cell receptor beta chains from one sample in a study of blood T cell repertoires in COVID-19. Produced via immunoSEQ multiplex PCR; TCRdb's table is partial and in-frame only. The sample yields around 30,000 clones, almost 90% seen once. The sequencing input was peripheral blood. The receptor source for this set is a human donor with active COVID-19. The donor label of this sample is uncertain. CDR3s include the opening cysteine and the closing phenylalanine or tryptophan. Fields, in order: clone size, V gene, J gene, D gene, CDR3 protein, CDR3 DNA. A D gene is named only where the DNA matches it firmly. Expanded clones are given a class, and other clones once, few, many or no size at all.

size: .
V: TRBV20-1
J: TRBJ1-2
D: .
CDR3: CSATQGYGYTF
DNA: TGCAGTGCGACGCAGGGCTATGGCTACACCTTC

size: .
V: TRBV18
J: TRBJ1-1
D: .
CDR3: CASSPLPPNTEAFF
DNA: TGTGCCAGCTCCCCTCTCCCCCCCAACACTGAAGCTTTCTTT

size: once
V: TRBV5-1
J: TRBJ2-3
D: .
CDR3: CASSPKTVLRTDTQYF
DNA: TGCGCCAGCAGCCCTAAGACAGTATTACGCACAGATACGCAGTATTTT

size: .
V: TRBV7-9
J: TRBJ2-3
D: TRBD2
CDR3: CASSLATSGSTDTQYF
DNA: TGTGCCAGCAGCTTAGCGACTAGCGGGAGCACAGATACGCAGTATTTT

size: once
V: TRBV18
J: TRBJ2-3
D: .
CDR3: CASSPRLTGADTQYF
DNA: TGTGCCAGCTCACCACGACTAACGGGGGCAGATACGCAGTATTTT

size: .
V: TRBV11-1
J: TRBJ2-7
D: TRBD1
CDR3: CASSQTGTVYEQYF
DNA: TGTGCCAGCAGCCAAACCGGGACAGTCTACGAGCAGTACTTC

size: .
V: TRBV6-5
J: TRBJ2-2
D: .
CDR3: CASSSQANTGELFF
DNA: TGTGCCAGCAGTTCACAGGCCAACACCGGGGAGCTGTTTTTT

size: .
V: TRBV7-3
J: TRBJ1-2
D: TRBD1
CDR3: CASSPQGQGGGYTF
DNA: TGTGCCAGCAGCCCACAGGGACAGGGAGGTGGCTACACCTTC

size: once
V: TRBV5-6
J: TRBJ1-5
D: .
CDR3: CASRLRGSNQPQHF
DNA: TGTGCCAGCAGACTCAGGGGCAGCAATCAGCCCCAGCATTTT

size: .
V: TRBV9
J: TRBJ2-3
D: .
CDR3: CASSVELRADTQYF
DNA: TGTGCCAGCAGCGTAGAACTGCGAGCAGATACGCAGTATTTT

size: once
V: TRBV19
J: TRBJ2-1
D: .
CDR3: CASKDQGIEQFF
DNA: TGTGCCAGTAAGGATCAGGGTATCGAGCAGTTCTTC

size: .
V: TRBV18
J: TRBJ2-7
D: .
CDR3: CASSPPDRSSYEQYF
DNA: TGTGCCAGCTCGCCTCCCGACAGGTCCTCCTACGAGCAGTACTTC

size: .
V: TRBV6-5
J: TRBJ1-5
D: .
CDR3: CASSYSPRSNQPQHF
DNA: TGTGCCAGCAGTTACTCGCCTAGAAGCAATCAGCCCCAGCATTTT

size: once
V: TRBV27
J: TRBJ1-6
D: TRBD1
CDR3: CASAPDRGRSPLHF
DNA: TGTGCCAGCGCGCCGGACAGGGGGCGATCACCCCTCCACTTT

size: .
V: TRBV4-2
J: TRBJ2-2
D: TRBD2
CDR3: CASSPRFGGGFSGELFF
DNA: TGTGCCAGCAGCCCACGTTTTGGCGGGGGTTTTAGCGGGGAGCTGTTTTTT

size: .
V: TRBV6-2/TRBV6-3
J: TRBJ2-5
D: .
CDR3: CASSYSRGQETQYF
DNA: TGTGCCAGCAGTTATTCGCGGGGACAGGAGACCCAGTACTTC

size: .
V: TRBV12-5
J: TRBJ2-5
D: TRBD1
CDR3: CASAGQGVETQYF
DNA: TGTGCTAGTGCAGGACAGGGTGTGGAGACCCAGTACTTC

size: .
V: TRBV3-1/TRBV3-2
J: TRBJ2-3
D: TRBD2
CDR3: CASSLGERGIPSTDTQYF
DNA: TGTGCCAGCAGCCTAGGCGAGCGGGGTATTCCTAGCACAGATACGCAGTATTTT

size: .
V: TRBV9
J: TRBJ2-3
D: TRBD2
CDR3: CASSVHGGASNTQYF
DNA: TGTGCCAGCAGCGTACACGGGGGGGCGTCGAATACGCAGTATTTT

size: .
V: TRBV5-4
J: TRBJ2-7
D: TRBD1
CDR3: CASSQVAQGAYEQYF
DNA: TGTGCCAGCAGTCAGGTCGCCCAGGGGGCCTACGAGCAGTACTTC

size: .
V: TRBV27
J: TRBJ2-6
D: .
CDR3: CASSLAARGILSGANVLTF
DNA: TGTGCCAGCAGCCTTGCGGCCAGGGGTATCCTATCTGGGGCCAACGTCCTGACTTTC

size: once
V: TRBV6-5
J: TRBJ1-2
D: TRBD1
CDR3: CASSYGTGGGGYTF
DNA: TGTGCCAGCAGTTACGGGACAGGGGGAGGGGGCTACACCTTC

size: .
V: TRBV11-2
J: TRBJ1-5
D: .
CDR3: CASSQQINSNQPQHF
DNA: TGTGCCAGCAGCCAACAGATTAATAGCAATCAGCCCCAGCATTTT

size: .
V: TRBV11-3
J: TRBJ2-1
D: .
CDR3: CASSLDLYTMGGRNEQFF
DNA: TGTGCCAGCAGCTTAGATTTGTACACTATGGGAGGTCGCAATGAGCAGTTCTTC

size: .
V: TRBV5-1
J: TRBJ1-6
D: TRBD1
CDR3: CASSLGQGVDYNSPLHF
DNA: TGCGCCAGCAGCTTGGGCCAGGGGGTGGACTATAATTCACCCCTCCACTTT

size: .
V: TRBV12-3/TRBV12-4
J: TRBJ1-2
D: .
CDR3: CASSFRDYGYTF
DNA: TGTGCCAGCAGTTTCAGGGACTATGGCTACACCTTC

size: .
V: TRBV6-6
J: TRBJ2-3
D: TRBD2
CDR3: CASSRTGLAFRTDTQYF
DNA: TGTGCCAGCAGTCGAACGGGACTAGCGTTTCGCACAGATACGCAGTATTTT